Listed below are T cell receptor beta chains from one sample, sequenced in a study of blood T cell repertoires in COVID-19. Only in-frame clones appear in the TCRdb table, and some are missing; sequencing was by immunoSEQ multiplex PCR. The sample has around 100,000 clones; approximately 84% are singletons. The sequenced sample consisted of peripheral blood. Receptors originate from a human donor in a cohort sampled during active COVID-19. CDR3s include the opening cysteine and the closing phenylalanine or tryptophan. A D gene is named only where the DNA matches it firmly. Expanded clones are given a class, and other clones once, few, many or no size at all.

d_call cdr3_length clone_size j_call v_call cdr3_nt cdr3_aa
TRBD1 13 - TRBJ1-3 TRBV30 TGTGCCTGGAGGGGGACAGCTGGAAACACCATATATTTT CAWRGTAGNTIYF
- 13 - TRBJ1-3 TRBV30 TGTGCCTGTTCTCCCCGCGAAGGAAACACCATATATTTT CACSPREGNTIYF
TRBD1 15 - TRBJ2-2 TRBV2 TGTGCCAGCAGCAGGGACAGGCTGAACACCGGGGAGCTGTTTTTT CASSRDRLNTGELFF
- 17 - TRBJ2-2 TRBV11-2 TGTGCCAGCAGCTCAATTCAGGCCCTGCGGCGGGCCGGGGAGCTGTTTTTT CASSSIQALRRAGELFF
- 16 - TRBJ2-5 TRBV28 TGTGCCAGCAGTCCAATGGCGGGCACGAACCAAGAGACCCAGTACTTC CASSPMAGTNQETQYF
- 15 - TRBJ1-3 TRBV7-7 TGTGCTAGCAGCTTATTTGAGGGATCAGGAAACACCATATATTTT CASSLFEGSGNTIYF
TRBD1 13 - TRBJ2-7 TRBV5-1 TGCGCCAGCAGTGACGAGACAGGGTCCGAGCAGTACTTC CASSDETGSEQYF
TRBD2 14 - TRBJ2-5 TRBV6-1 TGTGCCAGCGGGACTAGCGGGAGTCTAGAGACCCAGTACTTC CASGTSGSLETQYF
TRBD2 15 - TRBJ2-3 TRBV7-9 TGTGCCAGCAACCGACCGGGACTAGCTACAGATACGCAGTATTTT CASNRPGLATDTQYF
TRBD2 14 - TRBJ2-3 TRBV6-5 TGTGCCAGCAGACTAGCGGACCGCACAGATACGCAGTATTTT CASRLADRTDTQYF
- 16 - TRBJ2-6 TRBV5-1 TGCGCCAGCAGCTTGGCCGGCCGGGCTGGGGCCAACGTCCTGACTTTC CASSLAGRAGANVLTF
TRBD2 19 - TRBJ2-1 TRBV27 TGTGCCAGCAGGGAGGGGCTAGCGGGAGTGGGGTTCCCCGGTCCAAGATCGATCTTC CASREGLAGVGFPGPRSIF
TRBD2 18 - TRBJ2-2 TRBV9 TGTGCCAGCAGCGCCCAACAAGCGGGACTAGCAGTTTTCGGGGAGCTGTTTTTT CASSAQQAGLAVFGELFF
- 12 - TRBJ2-5 TRBV10-3 TGTGCCGCGAGAGGGGGACAAGAGACCCAGTACTTC CAARGGQETQYF
TRBD1 13 - TRBJ1-1 TRBV11-1 TGTGCCAGCAGCTATACAGGGGCGGCCGAAGCTTTCTTT CASSYTGAAEAFF
- 17 once TRBJ1-5 TRBV19 TGTGCCAGTAGTAACAGCGAGGGATTCTATAGCAATCAGCCCCAGCATTTT CASSNSEGFYSNQPQHF
- 14 - TRBJ1-1 TRBV9 TGTGCCAGCAGCGTAGCTCTAATGGACACTGAAGCTTTCTTT CASSVALMDTEAFF
- 12 once TRBJ1-6 TRBV7-9 TGTGCCAGCAGCACGGGGGACTCACCCCTCCACTTT CASSTGDSPLHF